This passage covers 2 T cell receptor beta chains from one sample sequenced in a study of beta chain features in type 1 diabetes (dated by TCRdb to 2017 to 2018). General findings and caveats noted by the study authors: In all four CD4+ subsets, TCRB CDR3 length was moderately but significantly shorter in type 1 diabetes patients.

Library construction relied on the immunoSEQ multiplex PCR assay. The entire isolated RNA was reverse transcribed using the High Capacity cDNA Reverse Transcription Kit, and thus expressed TCRB transcripts were sequenced. Sourced from immuneACCESS, this table was stored by TCRdb with only in-frame sequences that have V and J called. A share of the clones is absent; for the studies checked, an unresolved V gene accounts for under half, and the remainder has no known explanation. This sample comprises about 740,000 clones, under 15% of them detected only once. Of the sample, approximately 0.02% is held by the ten largest clones. Their target antigens are unknown. Sequencing input: naive CD4+ T cells from blood. In the paper's terms, the cell subset or site label means: true naive CD4+ T cells. These receptor sequences come from a man aged 18 to 30 with type 1 diabetes.

This clone came up a few times. The J gene is TRBJ2-7, the V gene TRBV5-1; 7 nucleotides match TRBD1. V shed 2 bases and J 2 bases; nucleotides not matched to a gene: 4. CDR3 size: 14 residues. Germline loops: CDR1 SGHRS, CDR2 YFSETQ. For the CDR3, the DNA is TGCGCCAGCAGCTTTGGACAGGCCGCCTACGAGCAGTACTTC. The encoded protein is CASSFGQAAYEQYF.

This clone was picked up a small number of times. This chain uses TRBV10-3 with TRBJ2-1, with 13 bases matching TRBD2. V shed 8 bases and J 10 bases; nucleotides not matched to a gene: 8. The CDR3 contains 14 residues. Germline V gene data show CDR1 as ENHRY and CDR2 as SYGVKD. This CDR3 is CAIRPGTSGVEQFF. The CDR3, as DNA: TGTGCCATCCGCCCCGGGACTAGCGGGGTGGAGCAGTTCTTC.